Listed below are T cell receptor beta chains from one sample, sequenced in a study of T cell responses to AZD1222 COVID-19 vaccine. Clones were read by immunoSEQ multiplex PCR, and TCRdb kept only the in-frame ones, dropping some. The sample carries 110,000 to 150,000 clones, about 86% recorded once. The starting material was peripheral blood, obtained on day 0 of AZD1222 vaccination. The receptors stem from an adult in good health. The CDR3 runs from the conserved cysteine through the conserved F or W. Each record gives: CDR3 protein, CDR3 DNA, D gene, V gene, J gene. D genes are given only for firm matches.

CDR3 protein: CASSRDRGGETQYF; CDR3 DNA: TGCGCCAGCAGCCGGGACCGCGGGGGAGAGACCCAGTACTTC; D gene: TRBD2; V gene: TRBV10-1; J gene: TRBJ2-5
CDR3 protein: CAWSANYEQYF; CDR3 DNA: TGTGCCTGGTCGGCTAACTACGAGCAGTACTTC; D gene: -; V gene: TRBV30; J gene: TRBJ2-7
CDR3 protein: CASSQGMAGGFEAFF; CDR3 DNA: TGTGCCAGCAGCCAAGGGATGGCAGGGGGCTTTGAAGCTTTCTTT; D gene: TRBD1; V gene: TRBV3-1/TRBV3-2; J gene: TRBJ1-1
CDR3 protein: CAWNTGTLGGYTF; CDR3 DNA: TGTGCCTGGAATACCGGGACCTTGGGGGGCTACACCTTC; D gene: -; V gene: TRBV30; J gene: TRBJ1-2
CDR3 protein: CASSVAGTGELFF; CDR3 DNA: TGTGCCAGCAGTGTTGCCGGCACCGGGGAGCTGTTTTTT; D gene: -; V gene: TRBV25-1; J gene: TRBJ2-2
CDR3 protein: CASSVDGRMNVLTF; CDR3 DNA: TGTGCCAGCAGCGTAGACGGGAGGATGAACGTCCTGACTTTC; D gene: TRBD2; V gene: TRBV9; J gene: TRBJ2-6
CDR3 protein: CASSELDTGELFF; CDR3 DNA: TGTGCCAGCAGTGAATTGGACACCGGGGAGCTGTTTTTT; D gene: -; V gene: TRBV6-4; J gene: TRBJ2-2
CDR3 protein: CAWRQAPDQPQHF; CDR3 DNA: TGTGCCTGGAGACAGGCCCCGGATCAGCCCCAGCATTTT; D gene: -; V gene: TRBV30; J gene: TRBJ1-5
CDR3 protein: CASSTAGTGGPPLHF; CDR3 DNA: TGTGCCAGCAGTACAGCCGGGACAGGGGGCCCACCCCTCCACTTT; D gene: TRBD1; V gene: TRBV6-5; J gene: TRBJ1-6
CDR3 protein: CASSIVVFNTEAFF; CDR3 DNA: TGTGCCAGTAGTATCGTGGTTTTTAACACTGAAGCTTTCTTT; D gene: -; V gene: TRBV19; J gene: TRBJ1-1